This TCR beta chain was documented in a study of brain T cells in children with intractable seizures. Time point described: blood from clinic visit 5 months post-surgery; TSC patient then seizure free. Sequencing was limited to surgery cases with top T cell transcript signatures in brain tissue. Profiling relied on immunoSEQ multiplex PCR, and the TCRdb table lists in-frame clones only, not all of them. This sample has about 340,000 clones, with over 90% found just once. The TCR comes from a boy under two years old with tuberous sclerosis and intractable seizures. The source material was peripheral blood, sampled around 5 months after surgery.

The CDR3: CASSLTGYGYTF. CDR3 nucleotides: TGTGCCAGCAGCTTGACGGGCTATGGCTACACCTTC. The rearrangement joins TRBV5-4 to TRBJ1-2; D is uncertain. This CDR3 spans 12 amino acids. Germline CDR1 and CDR2: SGHNT and YYREEE (reference sequence). The V and J ends lost 1 base and 4 bases respectively, with 5 bases between them.